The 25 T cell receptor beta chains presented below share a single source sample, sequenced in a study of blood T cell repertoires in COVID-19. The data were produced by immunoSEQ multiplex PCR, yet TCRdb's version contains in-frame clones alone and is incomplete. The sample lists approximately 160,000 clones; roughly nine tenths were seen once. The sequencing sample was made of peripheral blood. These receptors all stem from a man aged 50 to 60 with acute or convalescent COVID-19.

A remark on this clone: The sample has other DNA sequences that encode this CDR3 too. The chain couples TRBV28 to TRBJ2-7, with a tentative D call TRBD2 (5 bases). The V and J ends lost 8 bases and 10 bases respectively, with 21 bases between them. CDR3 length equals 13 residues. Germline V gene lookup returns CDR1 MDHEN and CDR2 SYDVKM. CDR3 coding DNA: TGTGCCAGCGCACTAGTCGATCTGGGCGCACAGTACTTC. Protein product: CASALVDLGAQYF.

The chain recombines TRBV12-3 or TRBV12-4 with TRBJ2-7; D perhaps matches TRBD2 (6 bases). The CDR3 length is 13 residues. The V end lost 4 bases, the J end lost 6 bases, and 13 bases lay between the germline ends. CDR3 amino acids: CASSSHPGGEQYF. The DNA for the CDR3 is TGTGCCAGCAGTTCCCACCCCGGGGGCGAGCAGTACTTC.

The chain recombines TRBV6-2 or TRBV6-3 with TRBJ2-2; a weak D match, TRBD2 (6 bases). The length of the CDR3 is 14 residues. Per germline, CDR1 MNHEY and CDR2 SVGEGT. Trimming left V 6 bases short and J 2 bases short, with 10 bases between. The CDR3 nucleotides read TGTGCCAGCAGCGGAGGGACTAACACCGGGGAGCTGTTTTTT. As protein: CASSGGTNTGELFF.

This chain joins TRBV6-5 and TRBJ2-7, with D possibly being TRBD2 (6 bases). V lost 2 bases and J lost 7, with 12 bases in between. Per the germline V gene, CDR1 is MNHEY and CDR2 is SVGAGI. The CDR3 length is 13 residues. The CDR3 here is CASSYSGSGEQYF. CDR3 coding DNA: TGTGCCAGCAGTTACAGCGGGTCAGGAGAGCAGTACTTC.

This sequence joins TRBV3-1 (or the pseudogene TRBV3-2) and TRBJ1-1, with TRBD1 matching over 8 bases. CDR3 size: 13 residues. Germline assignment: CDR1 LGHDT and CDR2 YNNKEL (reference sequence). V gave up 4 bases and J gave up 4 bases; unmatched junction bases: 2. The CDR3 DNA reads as TGTGCCAGCAGCCGACAGGGGACCACTGAAGCTTTCTTT. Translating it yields CASSRQGTTEAFF.

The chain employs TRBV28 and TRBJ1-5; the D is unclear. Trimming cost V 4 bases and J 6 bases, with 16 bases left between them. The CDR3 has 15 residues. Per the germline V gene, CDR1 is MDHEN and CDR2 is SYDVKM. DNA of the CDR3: TGTGCCAGCAGTTATTTTCACGAGGGAAGTCAGCCCCAGCATTTT. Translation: CASSYFHEGSQPQHF.

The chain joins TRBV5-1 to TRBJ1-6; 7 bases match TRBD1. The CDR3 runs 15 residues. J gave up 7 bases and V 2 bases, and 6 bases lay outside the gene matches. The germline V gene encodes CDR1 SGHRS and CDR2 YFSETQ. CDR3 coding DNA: TGCGCCAGCAGCTTCCTGGACAGGCGAAATTCACCCCTCCACTTT. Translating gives CASSFLDRRNSPLHF.

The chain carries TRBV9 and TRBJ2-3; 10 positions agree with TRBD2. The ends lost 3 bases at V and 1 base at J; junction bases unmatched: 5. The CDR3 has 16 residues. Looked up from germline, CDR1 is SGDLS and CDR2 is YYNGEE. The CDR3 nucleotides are TGTGCCAGCAGCGCAGGAGCGGGAGGGGGCACAGATACGCAGTATTTT. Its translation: CASSAGAGGGTDTQYF.

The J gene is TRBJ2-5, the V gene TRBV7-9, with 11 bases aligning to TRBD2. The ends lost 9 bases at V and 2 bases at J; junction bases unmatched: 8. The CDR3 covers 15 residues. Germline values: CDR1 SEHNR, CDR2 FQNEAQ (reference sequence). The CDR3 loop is CASRRLAGKQETQYF. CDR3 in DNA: TGTGCCAGTCGACGACTAGCGGGGAAACAAGAGACCCAGTACTTC.

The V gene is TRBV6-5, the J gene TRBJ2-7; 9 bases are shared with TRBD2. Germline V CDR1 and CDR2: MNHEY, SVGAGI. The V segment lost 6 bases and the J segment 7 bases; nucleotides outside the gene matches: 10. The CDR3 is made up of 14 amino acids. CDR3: CASRPGLARGEQYV. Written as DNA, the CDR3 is TGTGCCAGCAGACCTGGACTAGCGAGGGGGGAGCAGTACGTC.

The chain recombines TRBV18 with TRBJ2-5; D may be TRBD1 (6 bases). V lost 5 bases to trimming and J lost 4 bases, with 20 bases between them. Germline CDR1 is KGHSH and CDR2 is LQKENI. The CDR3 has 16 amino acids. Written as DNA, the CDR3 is TGTGCCAGCTCATTCGGGCCGCGAGAAGGGGGAGAGACCCAGTACTTC. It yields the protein CASSFGPREGGETQYF.

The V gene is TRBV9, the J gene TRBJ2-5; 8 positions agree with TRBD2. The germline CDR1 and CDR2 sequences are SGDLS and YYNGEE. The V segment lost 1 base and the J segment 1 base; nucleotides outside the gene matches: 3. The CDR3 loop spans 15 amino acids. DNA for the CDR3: TGTGCCAGCAGCGTATACGGGGGGGCCCAAGAGACCCAGTACTTC. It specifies CASSVYGGAQETQYF.

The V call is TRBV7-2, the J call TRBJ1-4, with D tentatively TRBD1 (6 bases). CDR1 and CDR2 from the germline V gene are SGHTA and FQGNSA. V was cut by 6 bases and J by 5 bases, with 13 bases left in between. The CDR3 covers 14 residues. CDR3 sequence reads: CASRPGVANEKLFF. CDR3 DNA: TGTGCCAGCAGGCCAGGGGTTGCAAATGAAAAACTGTTTTTT. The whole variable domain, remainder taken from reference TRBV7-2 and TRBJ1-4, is GAGVSQSPSNKVTEKGKDVELRCDPISGHTALYWYRQSLGQGLEFLIYFQGNSAPDKSGLPSDRFSAERTGGSVSTLTIQRTQQEDSAVYLCASRPGVANEKLFFGSGTQLSVL.

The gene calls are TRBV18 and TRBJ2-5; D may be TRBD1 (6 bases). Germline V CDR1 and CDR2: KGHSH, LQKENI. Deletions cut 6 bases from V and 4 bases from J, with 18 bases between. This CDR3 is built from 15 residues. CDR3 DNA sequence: TGTGCCAGCTCCCCGCTCGCTTGGGGGCGAGAGACCCAGTACTTC. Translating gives CASSPLAWGRETQYF.

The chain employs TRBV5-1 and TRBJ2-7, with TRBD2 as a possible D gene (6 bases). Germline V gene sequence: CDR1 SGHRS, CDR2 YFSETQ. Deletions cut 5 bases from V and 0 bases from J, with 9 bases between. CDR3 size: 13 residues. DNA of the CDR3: TGCGCCAGCAGGGCTAGCGCCTCCTACGAGCAGTACTTC. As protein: CASRASASYEQYF.

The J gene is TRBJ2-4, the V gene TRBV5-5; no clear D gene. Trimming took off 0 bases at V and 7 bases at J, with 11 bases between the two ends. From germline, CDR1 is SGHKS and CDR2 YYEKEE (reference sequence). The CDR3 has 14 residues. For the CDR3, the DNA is TGTGCCAGCAGCTTGGGTCCGCAAGCCAACATTCAGTACTTC. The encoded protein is CASSLGPQANIQYF.

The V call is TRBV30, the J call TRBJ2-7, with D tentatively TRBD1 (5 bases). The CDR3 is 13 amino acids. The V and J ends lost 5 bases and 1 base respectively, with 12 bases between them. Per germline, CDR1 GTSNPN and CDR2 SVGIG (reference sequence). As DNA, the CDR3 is TGTGCCTGGGGCAGGGAAAGTTCCTACGAGCAGTACTTC. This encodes CAWGRESSYEQYF.

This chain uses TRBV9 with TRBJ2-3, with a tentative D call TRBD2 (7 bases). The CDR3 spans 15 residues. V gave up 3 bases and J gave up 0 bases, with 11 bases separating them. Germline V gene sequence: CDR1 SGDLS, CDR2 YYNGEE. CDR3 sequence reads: CASSGGGYSTDTQYF. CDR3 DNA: TGTGCCAGCAGCGGCGGGGGCTACAGCACAGATACGCAGTATTTT.

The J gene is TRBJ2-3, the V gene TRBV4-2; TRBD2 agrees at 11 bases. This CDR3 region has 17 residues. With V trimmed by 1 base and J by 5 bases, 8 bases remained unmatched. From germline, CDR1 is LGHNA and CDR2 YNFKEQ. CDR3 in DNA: TGTGCCAGCAGCCAAGTTCTAGCGGGGGGTAGTGGAGATACGCAGTATTTT. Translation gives CASSQVLAGGSGDTQYF.

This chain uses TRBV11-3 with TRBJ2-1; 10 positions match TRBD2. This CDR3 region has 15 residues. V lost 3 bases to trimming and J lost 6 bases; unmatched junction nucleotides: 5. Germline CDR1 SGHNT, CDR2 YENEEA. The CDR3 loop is CASSLRTSGVNEQFF. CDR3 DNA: TGTGCCAGCAGCTTGAGGACTAGCGGAGTCAATGAGCAGTTCTTC.

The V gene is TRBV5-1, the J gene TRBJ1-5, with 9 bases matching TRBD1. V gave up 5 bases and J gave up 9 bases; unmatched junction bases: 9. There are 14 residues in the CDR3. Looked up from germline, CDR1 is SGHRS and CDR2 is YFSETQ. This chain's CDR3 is CASRKGQGQGPQHF. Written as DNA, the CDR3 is TGCGCCAGCAGAAAGGGACAGGGCCAGGGGCCCCAGCATTTT.

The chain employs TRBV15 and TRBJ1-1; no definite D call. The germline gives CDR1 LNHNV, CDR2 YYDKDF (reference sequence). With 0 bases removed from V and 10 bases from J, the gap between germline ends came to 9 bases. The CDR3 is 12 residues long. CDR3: CATSRDRYAAFF. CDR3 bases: TGTGCCACCAGCAGAGATCGGTATGCAGCTTTCTTT.

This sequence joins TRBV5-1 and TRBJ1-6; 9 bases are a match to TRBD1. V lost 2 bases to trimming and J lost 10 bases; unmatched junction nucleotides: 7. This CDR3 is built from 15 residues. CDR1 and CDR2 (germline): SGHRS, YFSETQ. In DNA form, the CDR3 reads TGCGCCAGCAGCTTTTCCGGGACAGGGACATCACCCCTCCACTTT. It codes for CASSFSGTGTSPLHF.

For the CDR3, the DNA is TGTGCCAGCAGTGACGGTATTAGCGGCGCAGATACGCAGTATTTT. Its translation is CASSDGISGADTQYF. This chain links TRBV6-1 with TRBJ2-3, with D perhaps TRBD2 (6 bases). CDR3 length: 15 residues. The V end was cut by 3 bases, the J end by 4 bases, with 14 bases between. CDR1 is MNHNS, CDR2 SASEGT, per germline.

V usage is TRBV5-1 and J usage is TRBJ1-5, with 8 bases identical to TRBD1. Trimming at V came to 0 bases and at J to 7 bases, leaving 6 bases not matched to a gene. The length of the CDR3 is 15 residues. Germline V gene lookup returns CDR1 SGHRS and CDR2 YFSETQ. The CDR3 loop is CASSLGGTGGQPQHF. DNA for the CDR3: TGCGCCAGCAGCTTGGGGGGGACAGGCGGCCAGCCCCAGCATTTT.